This TCR beta chain was identified during a study of regulatory T cells in long-lasting Graves disease. Looked up from germline, CDR1 is DFQATT and CDR2 is SNEGSKA (reference sequence). The CDR3 covers 14 residues. Trimming took 3 bases from V and 6 from J; bases not matched to a gene: 4. Overall study findings and caveats: Those with persistent Graves' had less TCR diversity than newly diagnosed patients.

The time point: newly diagnosed GD, antithyroid drugs for less than 3 months. RNA extracted from PBMCs served as the sequencing template. With iRepertoire HTBI primers and Arm-PCR of CDR3 regions, TCR beta libraries were built. Using its own MiXCR run on the multiplex PCR reads, TCRdb lists one record per CDR3 protein. Altogether 560,000 or so distinct CDR3 sequences are present, 16% being singletons, with the ten largest covering 12%. This clonotype was seen repeatedly, ten times or more. Its cognate antigen is unknown. The data were also submitted as part of a second study, on T cells in Graves' hyperthyroidism and ophthalmopathy. Per that study: Each patient was aged 18 to 65 and had newly diagnosed hyperthyroidism of under 2 months' duration. Ophthalmopathy was model-predicted a median about 6.7 months pre-onset.

The V call is TRBV20-1, the J call TRBJ2-1, with 11 nucleotides matching TRBD2. The sample consisted of peripheral blood mononuclear cells (PBMCs), taken at new diagnosis, from a patient treated with antithyroid drugs. The clonotype comes from a man between 18 and 29 years old with Graves disease. This CDR3 reads CSARGTSGINEQFF. The CDR3 DNA sequence: TGCAGTGCTAGGGGGACTAGCGGTATCAATGAGCAGTTCTTC.